The TCR beta chain described here comes from a study of regulatory T cells in long-lasting Graves disease. Study details: Disease was considered persistent Graves' disease after over 5 years of antithyroid drugs (with positive TSH receptor antibodies).

Findings of the study overall: New patients shared 800 to 1,000 public clonotypes, and persistent patients shared more, with about 2,700.

Construction of the TCR beta libraries employed iRepertoire HTBI primers in conjunction with Arm-PCR of CDR3 regions. One entry per CDR3 protein results from TCRdb running MiXCR on the multiplex PCR reads. The data hold 430,000 or so distinct CDR3 sequences, with around 20% observed a single time. Time point defined: persistent/refractory GD, antithyroid drugs over 5 years with positive TRAb. PBMC-derived RNA was used for the TCR library. Patients with Graves' disease were diagnosed by American Thyroid Association guidelines. As regards this clonotype: No antigen is known for it. This sequence is one base from a far larger clone and is likely a read error.

The sequences come from peripheral blood mononuclear cells (PBMCs), collected when the disease was refractory, from a patient treated with antithyroid drugs. The sequence came from a female donor with Graves disease.

The CDR3 protein is CASSGTTGTQEAQYF. The CDR3 DNA follows: TGTGCCAGCAGCGGCACGACAGGCACCCAAGAGGCCCAGTACTTC. The rearrangement links TRBV11-2 to TRBJ2-5; possible D gene TRBD1, 6 bases. The CDR3 runs to 15 residues. Germline V gives CDR1 SGHAT, CDR2 FQNNGV.